One sample yielded the 15 T cell receptor beta chains listed below, sequenced in a study of blood T cells in healthy people across ages. Alongside a J-beta primer mix, a sample-barcoded 5' primer served in a second PCR lasting about 6 to 12 cycles. TCRdb passed the 5' RACE reads through MiXCR, listing each CDR3 protein once. Altogether around 800,000 distinct CDR3 sequences are present, more than 25% being singletons, with the ten largest covering 2.5% to 3.5%. Another study also made use of these data, one on T cells of mothers and their children.

Source material: blood. The source is a boy younger than 18 in good health.

The CDR3 bases are TGTGCCAGCAGCCCCCCCGGGGGCGACTCAGCTTTCTTT. Its translation is CASSPPGGDSAFF. The chain recombines TRBV27 with TRBJ1-1, with a possible D match to TRBD1 (6 bases). V was pared by 6 bases and J by 10 bases, with 18 bases between. The CDR3 is 13 residues long. Germline V gene lookup returns CDR1 MNHEY and CDR2 SMNVEV (reference sequence).

This clonotype has a count of ten or more. The chain combines TRBV12-3 or TRBV12-4 with TRBJ2-7; D is possibly TRBD1 or TRBD2 (5 bases each). V lost 2 bases, J lost 5 bases, and 7 bases lay in between. The CDR3 has 12 amino acids. This chain's CDR3 is CASSLRGHEQYF. The CDR3 nucleotides are TGTGCCAGCAGTTTACGGGGCCACGAGCAGTACTTC.

The CDR3, as DNA: TGCAGCGTTGAACCGCGCCCCGCGGGCTATGGCTACACCTTC. Its translation is CSVEPRPAGYGYTF. V is TRBV29-1 and J is TRBJ1-2; D is unresolved. The CDR3 covers 14 residues. Trimming pared 2 bases from V and 4 bases from J, leaving 14 bases between. CDR1 is SQVTM, CDR2 ANQGSEA, per germline.

This sequence joins TRBV5-1 and TRBJ2-5, with D perhaps matching TRBD2 (6 bases). This CDR3 is built from 16 residues. CDR1 is SGHRS, CDR2 YFSETQ, per germline. Trimming removed 4 bases at V and 1 base at J, with 17 bases between. The CDR3 sequence: CASSLSTGAIQETQYF. The CDR3 region has the DNA TGCGCCAGCAGCCTATCAACGGGAGCGATCCAAGAGACCCAGTACTTC.

This clonotype was seen only a few times. Its ends do not fully match the called genes, so a read error is possible. The chain joins TRBV7-2 to TRBJ1-2; D is unresolved. Germline CDR1 reads SGHTA; CDR2 reads FQGNSA. This CDR3 contains 12 residues. The CDR3 here is CASSPNSNGYAF. The CDR3 region has the DNA TGTGCCAGCAGCCCTAACAGTAATGGCTACGCCTTC.

This clonotype occurred a few times. The V gene is TRBV24-1, the J gene TRBJ2-1, with a weak D call TRBD2 (7 bases). V lost 3 bases to trimming and J lost 9 bases, with 11 bases between them. CDR3 length: 13 amino acids. Germline V lookup: CDR1 KGHDR, CDR2 SFDVKD. CDR3 protein: CATSDRGGTEQFF. The CDR3 DNA follows: TGTGCCACCAGTGATAGGGGGGGCACTGAGCAGTTCTTC.

This clonotype was picked up a small number of times. The chain joins TRBV5-8 to TRBJ1-2; D is undetermined. The CDR3 extends over 12 amino acids. The V end lost 3 bases, the J end lost 4 bases, and 7 bases lay between the germline ends. The V gene's germline CDR1 is SGHTS and CDR2 YDEGEE. CDR3 DNA: TGTGCCAGCAGCTCAGCGATCTATGGCTACACCTTC. Translating it yields CASSSAIYGYTF.

This clonotype was observed a handful of times. The chain has TRBV20-1 and TRBJ1-4; D unclear. Germline CDR1 and CDR2: DFQATT and SNEGSKA (reference sequence). Between the trimmed V and J ends, which lost 6 bases and 4 bases, there was a span of 9 bases. The CDR3 spans 12 residues. CDR3 DNA sequence: TGCAGTGCATCGAGACTTAATGAAAAACTGTTTTTT. Protein product: CSASRLNEKLFF.

The V call is TRBV7-2, the J call TRBJ2-3; D is perhaps TRBD2 (6 bases). The germline V gene has CDR1 SGHTA and CDR2 FQGNSA. The CDR3 is 14 residues long. The V gene lost 0 bases and the J gene lost 9 bases, with 13 bases spanning the gap. CDR3: CASSLAQTSRTQYF. The CDR3 DNA follows: TGTGCCAGCAGCTTAGCGCAAACTAGCCGAACGCAGTATTTT.

The V gene is TRBV15, the J gene TRBJ2-3; TRBD2 is a possible D gene (5 bases). V was shortened by 0 bases and J by 4 bases, with 17 bases between the two germline ends. Germline V gene sequence: CDR1 LNHNV, CDR2 YYDKDF (reference sequence). This CDR3 is 17 amino acids long. CDR3 sequence reads: CATSRDIGVGEPDTQYF. The CDR3, as DNA: TGTGCCACCAGCAGAGATATTGGGGTCGGGGAACCAGATACGCAGTATTTT.

This clonotype was observed a few times. V is TRBV12-3 or TRBV12-4 and J is TRBJ1-6, with D possibly TRBD1 on 6 matching bases. V dropped 6 bases and J dropped 0 bases, with 15 bases sitting between them. The CDR3 loop spans 17 amino acids. The CDR3 DNA sequence: TGTGCCAGCAGACCGGGACAAGAGAGCTCCTATAATTCACCCCTCCACTTT. It translates to CASRPGQESSYNSPLHF.

This clonotype was seen at least ten times. The chain recombines TRBV2 with TRBJ2-4; D is possibly TRBD2 (6 bases). Trimming left V 6 bases short and J 6 bases short, with 18 bases between. The CDR3 loop spans 15 amino acids. The germline V gene encodes CDR1 SNHLY and CDR2 FYNNEI. The CDR3 nucleotides are TGTGCCAGCAGGCTGAGGAGGGATTCAGGAAACATTCAGTACTTC. Translation: CASRLRRDSGNIQYF.

J is TRBJ2-6 and V is TRBV12-3 or TRBV12-4; D remains ambiguous. The CDR3 runs 15 residues. V was pared by 3 bases and J by 0 bases, with 6 bases between. CDR3 loop: CASSFVSSGANVLTF. The DNA for the CDR3 is TGTGCCAGCAGTTTCGTTAGCTCTGGGGCCAACGTCCTGACTTTC.

This clonotype was seen more than once but under ten times. The chain recombines TRBV12-3 or TRBV12-4 with TRBJ2-5, with 12 bases identical to TRBD2. The V segment lost 6 bases and the J segment 7 bases; nucleotides outside the gene matches: 12. The CDR3 is 16 amino acids. The CDR3 spells CASRKLAGGPEGTQYF. CDR3 bases: TGTGCCAGCAGAAAACTAGCGGGGGGCCCAGAGGGGACCCAGTACTTC.

This clonotype has a handful of counts. J is TRBJ2-3 and V is TRBV20-1, with D maybe TRBD2 (6 bases). V was pared by 0 bases and J by 2 bases, with 15 bases between. Germline V lookup: CDR1 DFQATT, CDR2 SNEGSKA (reference sequence). The CDR3 contains 16 residues. DNA for the CDR3: TGCAGTGCTAGAGATCCCGGCGGGATATACACAGATACGCAGTATTTT. This sequence encodes CSARDPGGIYTDTQYF.